This TCR beta chain was retrieved from a study of cytomegalovirus exposure and HLA in healthy donors. Study-level results: About 87% or about 30% of the time was how often most TCR beta V segments were productive, according to an earlier analysis. Among the CMV-associated chains, three were confirmed in vitro as specific for CMV antigens.

Donors in the study were healthy people who gave bone marrow. The junction had 4 bases not matched to a gene; V was cut back by 0 bases and J by 11 bases. CDR1 and CDR2 from the germline V gene are GTSNPN and SVGIG (reference sequence). The CDR3 totals 13 residues. This clone was recorded once. Its cognate antigen is unknown. PCR employed 60 Vbeta and 13 Jbeta primers. The protocol was immunoSEQ multiplex PCR, while the TCRdb copy is restricted to in-frame clones and leaves out a portion. The data show more than 35,000 clones, 68% seen once. The gene calls are TRBV30 and TRBJ1-6; 7 nucleotides align to TRBD1. Sequencing input: PBMCs. The receptor's source is a middle-aged man in good health and CMV-seronegative. The CDR3 coding sequence is TGTGCCTGGAGTGTCGACAGGGCCCCACCCCTCCACTTT. It translates to CAWSVDRAPPLHF.